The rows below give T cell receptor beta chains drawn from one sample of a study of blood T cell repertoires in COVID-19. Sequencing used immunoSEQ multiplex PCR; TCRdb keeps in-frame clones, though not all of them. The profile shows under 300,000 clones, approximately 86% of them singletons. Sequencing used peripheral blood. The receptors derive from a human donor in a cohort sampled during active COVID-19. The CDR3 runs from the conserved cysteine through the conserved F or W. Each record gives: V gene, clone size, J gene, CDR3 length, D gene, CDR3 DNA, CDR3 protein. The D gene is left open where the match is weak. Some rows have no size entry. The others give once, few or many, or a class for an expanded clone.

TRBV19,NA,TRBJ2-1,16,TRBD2,TGTGCCAGTAGTCCGTCCCTAGCGGGAGTGCGTAATGAGCAGTTCTTC,CASSPSLAGVRNEQFF
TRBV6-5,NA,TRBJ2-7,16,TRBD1,TGTGCCAGCAGTTACTCAACCCGGGACAGGCCCTACGAGCAGTACTTC,CASSYSTRDRPYEQYF
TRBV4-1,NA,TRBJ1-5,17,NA,TGCGCCAGCAGCCCTCACTTCCCTGACAATAGCAATCAGCCCCAGCATTTT,CASSPHFPDNSNQPQHF
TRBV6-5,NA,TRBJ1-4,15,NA,TGTGCCAGCAGTTCCCGGGGTTGGGCTAATGAAAAACTGTTTTTT,CASSSRGWANEKLFF
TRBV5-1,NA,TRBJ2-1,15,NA,TGCGCCAGCGCCGATGTAGGGGGCTCCTACAATGAGCAGTTCTTC,CASADVGGSYNEQFF
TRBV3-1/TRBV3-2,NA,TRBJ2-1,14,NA,TGTGCCAGCAGCCAAGGGACAAACAACAATGAGCAGTTCTTC,CASSQGTNNNEQFF
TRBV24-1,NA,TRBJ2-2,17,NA,TGTGCCACCAGTGATTTGCCCCAGGGGACGAACACCGGGGAGCTGTTTTTT,CATSDLPQGTNTGELFF
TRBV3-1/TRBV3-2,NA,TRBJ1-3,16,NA,TGTGCCAGCAGCCAAGGGGGGACTAGCTCTGGAAACACCATATATTTT,CASSQGGTSSGNTIYF
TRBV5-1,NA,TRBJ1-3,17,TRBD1,TGCGCCAGCAGCTTGCCCTCCGGGACAGGGTCTGGAAACACCATATATTTT,CASSLPSGTGSGNTIYF
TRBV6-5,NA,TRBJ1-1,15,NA,TGTGCCAGCACCCGACCCGGAAGAGGGGGCACTGAAGCTTTCTTT,CASTRPGRGGTEAFF
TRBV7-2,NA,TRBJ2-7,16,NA,TGTGCCAGCAGCTTAGCGCGGGGCCAGGGCTTCTACGAGCAGTACTTC,CASSLARGQGFYEQYF
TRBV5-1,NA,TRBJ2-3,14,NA,TGCGCCAGCAGGCCGCAGGGGTACACAGATACGCAGTATTTT,CASRPQGYTDTQYF
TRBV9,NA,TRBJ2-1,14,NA,TGTGCCAGCAGCCGGGACTCCAAGGCGGGTGAGCAGTTCTTC,CASSRDSKAGEQFF
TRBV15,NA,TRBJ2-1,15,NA,TGTGCCACCAGCGCCGGCCTAGTGCTATACAATGAGCAGTTCTTC,CATSAGLVLYNEQFF
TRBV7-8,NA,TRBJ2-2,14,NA,TGTGCCAGCAGCTCAAGGGGGAATAGCGGGGAGCTGTTTTTT,CASSSRGNSGELFF
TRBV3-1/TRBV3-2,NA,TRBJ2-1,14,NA,TGTGCCAGCAGCCAAGGGGTTGGAGGGACCGAGCAGTTCTTC,CASSQGVGGTEQFF
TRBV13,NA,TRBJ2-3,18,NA,TGTGCCAGCAGCTCACCTTCATTACTATGGTCTAGCACAGATACGCAGTATTTT,CASSSPSLLWSSTDTQYF
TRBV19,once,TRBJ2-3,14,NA,TGTGCCAGTAGTGACGGAGCTAGCACAGATACGCAGTATTTT,CASSDGASTDTQYF
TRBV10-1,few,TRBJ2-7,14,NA,TGCGCCAGCAGTCCCTCCCGGGTCACCTACGAGCAGTACTTC,CASSPSRVTYEQYF
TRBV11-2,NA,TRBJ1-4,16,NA,TGTGCCAGCAGCTCCCTTGGGGAGAAACTTAATGAAAAACTGTTTTTT,CASSSLGEKLNEKLFF
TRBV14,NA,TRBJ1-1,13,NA,TGTGCCAGCAGACCACCCGGGAACACTGAAGCTTTCTTT,CASRPPGNTEAFF
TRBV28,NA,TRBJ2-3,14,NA,TGTGCCAGCAGTTCCGCCGGGGTCGGAGGTACGCAGTATTTT,CASSSAGVGGTQYF
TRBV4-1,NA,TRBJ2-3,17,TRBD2,TGCGCCAGCAGCCGTTTGACGGGACTAGCGGGAACAGATACGCAGTATTTT,CASSRLTGLAGTDTQYF
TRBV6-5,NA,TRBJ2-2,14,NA,TGTGCCAGCAGTCCGGACAGGAACACCGGGGAGCTGTTTTTT,CASSPDRNTGELFF
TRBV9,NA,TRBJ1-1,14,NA,TGTGCCAGCAGCCCAACCACCGGGGACACTGAAGCTTTCTTT,CASSPTTGDTEAFF
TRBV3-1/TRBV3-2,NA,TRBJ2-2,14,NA,TGTGCCAGCAGCCATGGAACTAATCCCGGGGAGCTGTTTTTT,CASSHGTNPGELFF
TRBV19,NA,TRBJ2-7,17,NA,TGTGCCAGTAGTGCCAATGGGAGGGGGTCGAGCTCCTACGAGCAGTACTTC,CASSANGRGSSSYEQYF
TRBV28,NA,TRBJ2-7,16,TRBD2,TGTGCCAGCAGTTTTTGGGCTAGCGGGAGGGCAGGGGAGCAGTACTTC,CASSFWASGRAGEQYF
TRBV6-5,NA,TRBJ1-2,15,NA,TGTGCCAGCAGTAGGTCGGGGAGTAGTAACTATGGCTACACCTTC,CASSRSGSSNYGYTF
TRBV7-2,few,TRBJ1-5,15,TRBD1,TGTGCCAGCAGCTCCACTGGACAGGGTAGTCAGCCCCAGCATTTT,CASSSTGQGSQPQHF
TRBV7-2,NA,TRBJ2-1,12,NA,TGTGCCAGCAGCCGAGGGAAGGTTGAGCAGTTCTTC,CASSRGKVEQFF
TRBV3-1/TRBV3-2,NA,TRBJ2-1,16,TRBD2,TGTGCCAGCAGCCAAGATACGTCCCTAGCGGTCAATGAGCAGTTCTTC,CASSQDTSLAVNEQFF
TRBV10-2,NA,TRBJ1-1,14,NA,TGCGCCAGCAGTGAGCCGCAGTTGAACACTGAAGCTTTCTTT,CASSEPQLNTEAFF
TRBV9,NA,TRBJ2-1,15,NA,TGTGCCAGCAGCGTAGCCGGGAGAATCCCCGATGAGCAGTTCTTC,CASSVAGRIPDEQFF
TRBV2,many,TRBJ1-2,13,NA,TGTGCCAGCAGTGAAGCGAGAGGAGGTGGCTACACCTTC,CASSEARGGGYTF
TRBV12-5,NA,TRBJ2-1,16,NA,TGTGCTAGTGGTTTGGTACGGGACAAGGGGTACAATGAGCAGTTCTTC,CASGLVRDKGYNEQFF
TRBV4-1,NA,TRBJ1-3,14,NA,TGCGCCAGCAGCCAAGTGGCAGCTGGAAACACCATATATTTT,CASSQVAAGNTIYF
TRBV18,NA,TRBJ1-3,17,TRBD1,TGTGCCAGCTCAATAAGACAGGGGAGAAGCTCTGGAAACACCATATATTTT,CASSIRQGRSSGNTIYF
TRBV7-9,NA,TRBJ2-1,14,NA,TGTGCCAGCACCCCCAGGGGGGCGAACAATGAGCAGTTCTTC,CASTPRGANNEQFF
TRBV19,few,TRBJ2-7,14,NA,TGTGCCAGTAGTATAGGCAGGGTATTTGGCGAGCAGTACTTC,CASSIGRVFGEQYF
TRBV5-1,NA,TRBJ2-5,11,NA,TGCGCCAGCAGCCTTCAAGAGACCCAGTACTTC,CASSLQETQYF
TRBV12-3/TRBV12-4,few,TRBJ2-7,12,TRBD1,TGTGCCAGCAGTCGACAGGGGAACGAGCAGTACTTC,CASSRQGNEQYF
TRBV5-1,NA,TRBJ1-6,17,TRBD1,TGCGCCAGCAGCTTGGAGGGGACAGGGGGTTCGGATTCACCCCTCCACTTT,CASSLEGTGGSDSPLHF
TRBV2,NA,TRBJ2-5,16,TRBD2,TGTGCCAGCACAAGGGCTAGCGGGTTGTACCAAGAGACCCAGTACTTC,CASTRASGLYQETQYF
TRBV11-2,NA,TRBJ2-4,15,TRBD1,TGTGCCAGCAGCTTAGTCTTAGGGGGCAGGGGCATTCAGTACTTC,CASSLVLGGRGIQYF
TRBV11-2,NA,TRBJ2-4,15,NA,TGTGCCAGCAGCCCATCCGCCGGGGGGCAGGACATTCAGTACTTC,CASSPSAGGQDIQYF
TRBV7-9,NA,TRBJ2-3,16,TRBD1,TGTGCCAGCAGCCCGACGAGAACAGGGGAATTGGATACGCAGTATTTT,CASSPTRTGELDTQYF
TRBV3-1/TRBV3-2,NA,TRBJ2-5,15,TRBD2,TGTGCCAGCAGACTTATAGCGGGGGGCCAAGAGACCCAGTACTTC,CASRLIAGGQETQYF
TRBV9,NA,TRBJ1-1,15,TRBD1,TGTGCCAGCAGCGTAACAACAGGGGTTAACACTGAAGCTTTCTTT,CASSVTTGVNTEAFF
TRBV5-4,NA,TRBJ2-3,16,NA,TGTGCCAGCAGCTTGTTGAGCGAGAGGCACACAGATACGCAGTATTTT,CASSLLSERHTDTQYF
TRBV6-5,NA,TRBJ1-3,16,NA,TGTGCCAGCAGTTATGGTACAGAGATCTCTGGAAACACCATATATTTT,CASSYGTEISGNTIYF
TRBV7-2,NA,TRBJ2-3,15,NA,TGTGCCAGCAGCCCCTCTAACCCGGGCACAGATACGCAGTATTTT,CASSPSNPGTDTQYF